This TCR beta chain was sequenced in a study of T cells in Graves' hyperthyroidism and ophthalmopathy. Background on the study: Once the initial diagnosis was made, peripheral blood was obtained before any treatment. Study-level results: Blood also showed most of the thyroid clonotypes that were expanded above 0.001.

The TCR beta CDR3 regions underwent amplification using RNA transcripts as the source. The TCR CDR3 was amplified in a first-round RT-PCR using the HTBI primer set. TCRdb independently ran MiXCR on the multiplex PCR reads; one entry per CDR3 protein. The sample contains around 34,000 distinct CDR3 sequences, 52% of which appear only once. Comments on this clonotype: Its antigen is currently unknown. Because the CDR3's place on the DNA is in doubt, the DNA is left out and the CDR3 is given as listed by TCRdb.

A total of 18 residues make up the CDR3, ends included. The germline V gene has CDR1 SQVTM and CDR2 ANQGSEA. The cohort's ophthalmopathy patients, a group with duration under 3 months, had a Clinical Activity Score of at least 3 and a NOSPECS grade of at least 4. Used for diagnoses were clinical symptoms, serum thyroxine and TRAb, thyroid ultrasound and orbital computed tomography. The rearrangement uses TRBV29-1 and TRBJ2-5; the table's TRBD1 call for D was not verified on the DNA. This receptor was obtained from a woman aged 40 to 55 with Graves' ophthalmopathy. Sequenced material: blood. This CDR3 reads CSAGTVEKLFFGSGTQYF.